This T cell receptor (beta chain) was obtained from a study of blood T cell repertoires in COVID-19. CDR3 length: 13 amino acids. Germline V gene lookup returns CDR1 MDHEN and CDR2 SYDVKM. Trimming left V 3 bases short and J 2 bases short, with 6 bases between. This table comes from immunoSEQ multiplex PCR, and its TCRdb copy is limited to in-frame clones, with some not included. This table has 220,000 or so clones, 86% appearing once. The chain has TRBV28 and TRBJ2-3, with no clear D. The sequence was obtained from a woman in her 50s with COVID-19, enrolled during active disease. Sequencing was done on a sample of peripheral blood. CDR3 nucleotides: TGTGCCAGCAGTTTTCAAAACACAGATACGCAGTATTTT. Encoded protein: CASSFQNTDTQYF.